This TCR beta chain comes out of a study of Ad26.COV2.S vaccination and SARS-CoV-2 variants. About the research overall: Intramuscularly, Ad26.COV2.S was given either once or twice, 56 days apart. Study-wide points: Placebo recipients trailed vaccine recipients in spike-specific TCR breadth. Reportedly, after vaccination the spike-specific CD8+ and CD4+ T cell responses displayed substantial breadth. Across vaccine and placebo recipients, the breadth of non-spike TCRs was similar.

Documented treatment: 15 to 20 received Ad26.COV2.S at low or high dose, single or two shots; several received placebo; per-sample allocation not given. The samples were gathered on day 63 after the first injection of vaccine or placebo. V lost 3 bases and J lost 2, with 11 bases in between. The CDR3 sequence is 15 residues long. Germline V CDR1 and CDR2: LNHDA, SQIVND (reference sequence). Using immunoSEQ multiplex PCR, the repertoire was profiled, and TCRdb retains in-frame clones only, with some absent. The sample lists more than 400,000 clones; 90% were seen once. Details on this clone: Its specificity is not known.

This material consisted of peripheral blood, taken in a trial of Ad26.COV2.S vaccine versus placebo. The genes are TRBV19 and TRBJ2-4; D is possibly TRBD1 (6 bases). The origin of this receptor is a person aged 18-65 years who received the Ad26.COV2.S COVID-19 vaccine or a placebo. Here the CDR3 DNA reads TGTGCCAGTAGTATTCGCAGGGGAACCAAAAACATTCAGTACTTC. Translating gives CASSIRRGTKNIQYF.